This T cell receptor beta chain was sequenced for a study of T cells in localized non-small cell lung cancer. General observations from the study: Sequencing involved a lone tumor region, leaving heterogeneity possible.

The protocol was immunoSEQ multiplex PCR, while the TCRdb copy is restricted to in-frame clones and leaves out a portion. The sample includes 130,000 or so clones, around 92% of them seen just once. Turning to this clone: Antigen specificity is unknown.

Trimming took 0 bases from V and 1 from J, leaving 11 bases between them. The germline V gene has CDR1 SGHAT and CDR2 FQNNGV. The CDR3 covers 16 residues. The chain recombines TRBV11-2 with TRBJ2-3, with D perhaps TRBD2 (6 bases). Sequencing used peripheral blood, obtained before any cancer treatment. The sequence came from a female donor of 60 years or more with stage I lung adenocarcinoma. CDR3 in amino acids: CASSLDNGRGTDTQYF. DNA for the CDR3: TGTGCCAGCAGCTTAGATAACGGGAGAGGCACAGATACGCAGTATTTT.